The 9 T cell receptor beta chains below were found in one sample sequenced in a study of response to subunit inactivated influenza vaccine. Each CDR3 protein is one row after TCRdb ran MiXCR on the RT-PCR reads. The data hold roughly 760,000 distinct CDR3 sequences, with about 20% observed a single time. Sequenced here: PBMCs from blood, sampled about 5 days after vaccination. These receptors were taken from a man aged 45-65 years who received an inactivated influenza vaccine.

The chain employs TRBV5-1 and TRBJ2-2; D is unclear. The CDR3 spans 16 residues. Per the germline V gene, CDR1 is SGHRS and CDR2 is YFSETQ. V lost 0 bases to trimming and J lost 1 base, with 10 bases between them. The CDR3 bases are TGCGCCAGCAGCTTGGCCCGTGCAGGGAACACCGGGGAGCTGTTTTTT. The encoded protein is CASSLARAGNTGELFF.

In this sample, this clonotype turned up a few times. This chain links TRBV11-2 with TRBJ2-5; 8 nucleotides align to TRBD2. The V segment lost 1 base and the J segment 5 bases; nucleotides outside the gene matches: 3. CDR1 and CDR2 (germline): SGHAT, FQNNGV. The CDR3 extends over 14 amino acids. The CDR3 sequence is CASSLGASGETQYF. CDR3 bases: TGTGCCAGCAGCTTAGGGGCTAGCGGGGAGACCCAGTACTTC.

The genes are TRBV7-2 and TRBJ2-1; 8 nucleotides line up with TRBD1. V dropped 4 bases and J dropped 4; count of bases not matched to a gene: 12. The CDR3 spans 17 residues. In germline, CDR1 is SGHTA, CDR2 FQGNSA. CDR3 nucleotides: TGTGCCAGCAGCTGGGGACCCCGGACAGGGTCGTACAATGAGCAGTTCTTC. Translating it yields CASSWGPRTGSYNEQFF. Drawing the rest from reference TRBV7-2 and TRBJ2-1, the complete variable domain is GAGVSQSPSNKVTEKGKDVELRCDPISGHTALYWYRQSLGQGLEFLIYFQGNSAPDKSGLPSDRFSAERTGGSVSTLTIQRTQQEDSAVYLCASSWGPRTGSYNEQFFGPGTRLTVL.

This clonotype showed up many times. This sequence joins TRBV28 and TRBJ2-7; no clear D. Germline V gene data show CDR1 as MDHEN and CDR2 as SYDVKM. Trimming removed 5 bases at V and 3 bases at J, with 8 bases between. The length of the CDR3 is 12 residues. The CDR3 DNA reads as TGTGCCAGCAGTCCGACCAACTACGAGCAGTACTTC. This codes for CASSPTNYEQYF.

V usage is TRBV30 and J usage is TRBJ2-1; no reliable D call. The CDR3 has 11 residues. Between the trimmed V and J ends, which lost 1 base and 3 bases, there was a span of 1 base. The germline V gene encodes CDR1 GTSNPN and CDR2 SVGIG (reference sequence). The CDR3 DNA is TGTGCCTGGAGTGGCTACAATGAGCAGTTCTTC. This gives the protein CAWSGYNEQFF.

The chain uses TRBV14 and TRBJ2-3; D gene ambiguous. The CDR3 loop spans 15 amino acids. Germline CDR1 reads SGHDN; CDR2 reads FVKESK. Deletions cut 5 bases from V and 1 base from J, with 13 bases between. In DNA, the CDR3 is TGTGCCAGCAGCTTCCGACCAGCTGGCACAGATACGCAGTATTTT. Amino acid sequence: CASSFRPAGTDTQYF.

This clonotype was seen a single time. This chain joins TRBV11-2 and TRBJ2-3; D is possibly TRBD1 (6 bases). This CDR3 is built from 16 residues. The germline gives CDR1 SGHAT, CDR2 FQNNGV. V gave up 2 bases and J gave up 2 bases, with 14 bases separating them. CDR3 in DNA: TGTGCCAGCAGCTTATGGACAGCCACATCCACAGATACGCAGTATTTT. Translating it yields CASSLWTATSTDTQYF.

This clonotype was counted a few times. The chain is built from TRBV7-2 and TRBJ2-1, with D unclear. V was cut by 0 bases and J by 5 bases, with 5 bases left in between. There are 13 residues in the CDR3. Germline-derived CDR1 and CDR2 are SGHTA and FQGNSA. CDR3 residues: CASSLASHNEQFF. The DNA for the CDR3 is TGTGCCAGCAGCTTAGCGAGCCACAATGAGCAGTTCTTC.

This sequence joins TRBV21-1 and TRBJ2-7; TRBD1 reflects the table's D call only, with no check against the DNA. TRBV21-1 is deemed a pseudogene. This CDR3 has 11 amino acids. CDR3 residues: CASSMSGEQYF. The CDR3 region has the DNA TGTGCCAGCAGCATGTCCGGCGAGCAGTACTTC.